Below are 27 T cell receptor beta chains sequenced from a single sample in a study of T-cell reconstitution after alpha-beta-depleted transplantation in children. A library of TCRbeta sequences, prepared with unique molecular identifiers, was generated. TCRdb passed the PCR reads through MiXCR, listing each CDR3 protein once. The sample has 200,000 to 250,000 distinct CDR3 sequences; approximately 11% are singletons. Here the sequenced sample was PBMCs, taken before TCRalphabeta/CD19-depleted stem cell transplant. The receptor set was obtained from a child under two years old with acute myeloid leukemia, due to receive a stem cell transplant.

V and J are TRBV7-2 and TRBJ2-1; D remains ambiguous. The CDR3 covers 13 residues. Trimming shortened V by 0 bases and J by 12 bases, and 12 bases separated the two germline ends. Looked up from germline, CDR1 is SGHTA and CDR2 is FQGNSA. CDR3 bases: TGTGCCAGCAGCTTAGCTACCTCCCCGGGGCAGTTCTTC. It specifies CASSLATSPGQFF.

This clonotype has at least ten counts. The V call is TRBV10-2, the J call TRBJ2-7; D is ambiguous. The V end was cut by 4 bases, the J end by 5 bases, with 6 bases between. This CDR3 is built from 11 residues. The V gene's germline CDR1 is WSHSY and CDR2 SAAADI. CDR3 nucleotides: TGCGCCAGCAGTGGACAACACGAGCAGTACTTC. Amino acid sequence: CASSGQHEQYF.

This clonotype came up once. A much larger clone sits a single nucleotide away, making a read error possible. The CDR3 loop is CASSQDSGQETHYF. CDR3 nucleotide sequence: TGCGCCAGCAGCCAAGATTCCGGCCAAGAGACCCACTACTTC. The chain uses TRBV4-1 and TRBJ2-5; D not certain. Germline V lookup: CDR1 MGHRA, CDR2 YSYEKL. The CDR3 is 14 amino acids.

The genes are TRBV29-1 and TRBJ2-2; D is possibly TRBD2 (6 bases). V was shortened by 7 bases and J by 6 bases, with 15 bases between the two germline ends. Germline CDR1 SQVTM, CDR2 ANQGSEA. This CDR3 has 13 residues. The CDR3 sequence is CSGALTGAGELFF. The DNA of the CDR3 is TGCAGCGGGGCCCTCACGGGGGCCGGGGAGCTGTTTTTT.

This clonotype was detected a few times. V and J are TRBV6-6 and TRBJ1-1; 10 nucleotides align to TRBD1. Trimming took 7 bases from V and 8 from J; bases not matched to a gene: 13. The CDR3 is made up of 15 amino acids. Germline loops: CDR1 MNHNY, CDR2 SVGAGI (reference sequence). For the CDR3, the DNA is TGTGCCAGCAAAAACCCGGGACAGGGGCCTCTGGAAGCTTTCTTT. It translates to CASKNPGQGPLEAFF.

The sample holds many counts of this clonotype. The chain has TRBV5-1 and TRBJ1-4; maybe TRBD1 (6 bases). The germline V gene has CDR1 SGHRS and CDR2 YFSETQ. This CDR3 has 14 residues. V shed 4 bases and J shed 8 bases, with 15 bases lying between them. CDR3: CASSEGGQNEKLFF. CDR3 DNA sequence: TGCGCCAGCAGCGAGGGGGGACAAAACGAAAAACTGTTTTTT.

This clonotype was seen repeatedly, ten times or more. The chain uses TRBV2 and TRBJ2-1; D is unclear. The CDR3 spans 11 residues. Germline lookup yields CDR1 SNHLY and CDR2 FYNNEI. Trimming removed 6 bases from V and 8 bases from J, with 8 bases in between. CDR3 amino acids: CASSRRYEQFF. In DNA form, the CDR3 reads TGTGCCAGCAGCCGACGGTATGAGCAGTTCTTC. Filled out from reference TRBV2 and TRBJ2-1, the complete variable domain reads EPEVTQTPSHQVTQMGQEVILRCVPISNHLYFYWYRQILGQKVEFLVSFYNNEISEKSEIFDDQFSVERPDGSNFTLKIRSTKLEDSAMYFCASSRRYEQFFGPGTRLTVL.

DNA for the CDR3: TGTGCCAGCAGCCAAGTGGATCTAGTGACGGCCGGGGGGGTCTATGAGCAGTTCTTC. Translated, it gives CASSQVDLVTAGGVYEQFF. The chain is built from TRBV14 and TRBJ2-1; TRBD2 aligns across 8 bases. V dropped 1 base and J dropped 8; count of bases not matched to a gene: 19. Germline loops: CDR1 SGHDN, CDR2 FVKESK. This CDR3 has 19 amino acids.

Comments on this clonotype: Sequence at one end of the junction differs from germline and may be a read error. This rearrangement joins TRBV12-3 or TRBV12-4 to TRBJ2-1, with 13 bases matching TRBD2. This CDR3 comprises 15 residues. The CDR3 DNA sequence: TGTGCCAGCAGTTGGACTAGCGGGAGTTACAATAAGCAGTTCTTC. It yields the protein CASSWTSGSYNKQFF.

With regard to this clonotype: One end of the junction does not line up with germline, which may come from a read error. This CDR3 reads CACSQGLGPFNEKLFF. In DNA, the CDR3 is TGCGCCTGCAGCCAGGGACTGGGTCCGTTTAATGAAAAACTGTTTTTT. This chain links TRBV4-1 with TRBJ1-4, with D possibly matching TRBD1 (5 bases). Per the germline V gene, CDR1 is MGHRA and CDR2 is YSYEKL. The CDR3 sequence is 16 residues long.

To note about this clonotype: A read error may explain this, as a much larger clone is one base away. The gene calls are TRBV7-9 and TRBJ1-5, with D tentatively TRBD1 (5 bases). The CDR3 runs 15 residues. Looked up from germline, CDR1 is SEHNR and CDR2 is FQNEAQ (reference sequence). The CDR3 loop is CVSSMEGRLNQPQHF. The CDR3 DNA is TGTGTCAGCAGCATGGAGGGACGGTTGAATCAGCCCCAGCATTTT.

This clonotype was found many times. J is TRBJ1-4 and V is TRBV5-1; D gene uncertain. The ends were cut back, 4 bases at V and 0 bases at J, with 13 bases in the middle. CDR1 is SGHRS, CDR2 YFSETQ, per germline. CDR3 length: 16 amino acids. The CDR3 is CASSRFPAPTNEKLFF. In DNA form, the CDR3 reads TGCGCCAGCAGCAGGTTTCCAGCACCAACTAATGAAAAACTGTTTTTT.

This clonotype was observed at least ten times. V and J are TRBV5-1 and TRBJ2-7; maybe TRBD2 (6 bases). The CDR3 totals 15 residues. V lost 0 bases to trimming and J lost 1 base, with 11 bases between them. CDR1 is SGHRS and CDR2 is YFSETQ in the germline V gene. Here the CDR3 DNA reads TGCGCCAGCAGCTTGGGGCGGGACTGGTCCTACGAGCAGTACTTC. Its translation: CASSLGRDWSYEQYF.

This clonotype occurred many times. The chain recombines TRBV28 with TRBJ2-1; 7 bases fit TRBD2. V was clipped by 1 base and J by 0 bases; unmatched bases: 3. This CDR3 spans 16 amino acids. The V gene's germline CDR1 is MDHEN and CDR2 SYDVKM. CDR3 in DNA: TGTGCCAGCAGTTTATTTGGCGGGAGCTCCTACAATGAGCAGTTCTTC. Amino acids: CASSLFGGSSYNEQFF.

This clonotype came up many times. The genes are TRBV12-3 or TRBV12-4 and TRBJ1-1; a weak D match, TRBD1 (6 bases). There are 14 residues in the CDR3. V was trimmed by 0 bases and J by 3 bases, leaving 8 bases between them. The CDR3 spells CASSLAEGDTEAFF. The CDR3 DNA sequence: TGTGCCAGCAGTTTAGCGGAGGGGGACACTGAAGCTTTCTTT.

This clonotype was seen repeatedly, ten times or more. This chain uses TRBV12-3 or TRBV12-4 with TRBJ2-3; 10 bases are shared with TRBD2. The CDR3 extends over 16 amino acids. Unmatched junction bases numbered 9, after V lost 6 bases and J lost 3 bases. The CDR3 sequence is CASRRTSGPATDTQYF. The CDR3 DNA reads TGTGCCAGCAGAAGGACTAGCGGTCCTGCAACAGATACGCAGTATTTT.

This clonotype was seen ten or more times. This sequence joins TRBV29-1 and TRBJ1-2; D not resolved. This CDR3 spans 11 amino acids. CDR1 is SQVTM and CDR2 is ANQGSEA in the germline V gene. The germline V and J ends were trimmed by 4 bases and 2 bases, with 5 bases remaining between them. The CDR3: CSVGLNYGYTF. Here the CDR3 DNA reads TGCAGCGTTGGGCTCAACTATGGCTACACCTTC.

This clonotype has ten or more counts. This chain links TRBV7-9 with TRBJ2-7, with a possible D match to TRBD2 (5 bases). CDR1 is SEHNR, CDR2 FQNEAQ, per germline (reference sequence). The CDR3 sequence is 14 residues long. Trimming pared 1 base from V and 4 bases from J, leaving 11 bases between. CDR3 in amino acids: CASSLDVARYEQYF. The CDR3 DNA follows: TGTGCCAGCAGCTTAGATGTAGCGAGGTACGAGCAGTACTTC.

V usage is TRBV20-1 and J usage is TRBJ2-2; D is unclear. Trimming left V 2 bases short and J 7 bases short, with 5 bases between. The CDR3 totals 11 residues. CDR1 is DFQATT, CDR2 SNEGSKA, per germline (reference sequence). For the CDR3, the DNA is TGCAGTGCTAGATACCGCGGGGAGCTGTTTTTT. Translated, it gives CSARYRGELFF.

This clonotype was detected only a few times. The genes are TRBV14 and TRBJ1-1, with 7 bases aligning to TRBD1. With 0 bases clipped from V and 5 bases from J, the junction kept 15 bases outside the gene matches. The CDR3 totals 18 residues. Per germline, CDR1 SGHDN and CDR2 FVKESK. This chain's CDR3 is CASSQESSDRMEWTEAFF. CDR3 DNA sequence: TGTGCCAGCAGCCAAGAATCATCGGACAGGATGGAGTGGACTGAAGCTTTCTTT.

This clonotype was seen repeatedly, ten times or more. The chain recombines TRBV5-6 with TRBJ2-6, with 7 bases fitting TRBD1. Germline CDR1 reads SGHDT; CDR2 reads YYEEEE. The CDR3 totals 15 residues. Germline trimming cut 5 bases from V and 5 bases from J; bases unmatched to any gene: 7. The CDR3 coding sequence is TGTGCCAGCAGACTGACAGGGATACGGGCCAACGTCCTGACTTTC. Amino acid sequence: CASRLTGIRANVLTF.

Many counts were recorded for this clonotype. The chain has TRBV12-3 or TRBV12-4 and TRBJ1-1, with 8 positions matching TRBD1. CDR3 size: 14 residues. Losses at the gene ends were 6 bases for V and 0 bases for J; bases not matched to a gene: 3. The chain's CDR3 is CASRGQAMNTEAFF. CDR3 DNA: TGTGCCAGCAGGGGACAGGCCATGAACACTGAAGCTTTCTTT.

The sample holds many counts of this clonotype. This chain connects TRBV6-2 or TRBV6-3 to TRBJ2-1, with D unresolved. V was pared by 4 bases and J by 0 bases, with 10 bases between. CDR3 size: 15 residues. Germline values: CDR1 MNHEY, CDR2 SVGEGT. CDR3 bases: TGTGCCAGCAGTTCCGTGTGGAGCTCCTACAATGAGCAGTTCTTC. Its protein is CASSSVWSSYNEQFF.

This clonotype was recorded a few times. A much more abundant neighbour one base away suggests this may be a read error. Given the absence of the conserved phenylalanine or tryptophan at the CDR3 end, a read error is likely. V and J are TRBV20-1 and TRBJ2-7; TRBD2 aligns across 7 bases. The length of the CDR3 is 12 residues. J was trimmed by 2 bases and V by 6 bases; bases with no gene match: 4. The germline V gene encodes CDR1 DFQATT and CDR2 SNEGSKA (reference sequence). The CDR3 region has the DNA TGCAGTGCCAATAGCGGGCCCTACGAGCAGTACCTC. It is translated as CSANSGPYEQYL.

Details on this clonotype: One end of the junction does not line up with germline, which may come from a read error. J is TRBJ1-1 and V is TRBV5-5; D unresolved. The CDR3 is made up of 12 amino acids. Germline assignment: CDR1 SGHKS and CDR2 YYEKEE (reference sequence). This CDR3 is CASNLPGTEAFF. The CDR3 DNA reads as TGTGCCAGCAACTTGCCCGGCACTGAAGCTTTCTTT.

The chain recombines TRBV5-6 with TRBJ1-6; D unresolved. CDR3 length: 15 amino acids. Germline CDR1 and CDR2: SGHDT and YYEEEE. V was trimmed by 4 bases and J by 9 bases, leaving 17 bases between them. This CDR3 is CASSEYGPLSSPLHF. Written as DNA, the CDR3 is TGTGCCAGCAGCGAATACGGACCTCTGAGTTCACCCCTCCACTTT.

This clonotype was counted ten times or more. The chain joins TRBV2 to TRBJ1-1; 7 nucleotides match TRBD1. This CDR3 has 14 residues. Germline loops: CDR1 SNHLY, CDR2 FYNNEI. V gave up 6 bases and J gave up 5 bases; unmatched junction bases: 9. The CDR3, as DNA: TGTGCCAGCAGAAACAGGGGACGGTGGACTGAAGCTTTCTTT. It translates to CASRNRGRWTEAFF.